These T cell receptor beta chains were read from a single sample in a study of T cell clonotyping in hematopoietic cell transplantation. Assay: immunoSEQ multiplex PCR; the TCRdb copy retains only in-frame clones and omits some. The top ten clones hold 3.5% to 5% of a sample with about 15,000 clones, 70% to 90% of them seen once. Sequenced input: peripheral blood mononuclear cells. These receptors all come from a woman in her 40s in good health. Some clones in this sample may be carry-over from other donors' samples. CDR3s include the opening cysteine and the closing phenylalanine or tryptophan. The order of the fields is V gene, D gene, clone size, J gene, CDR3 protein, CDR3 DNA. D genes are given only for firm matches. Only part of the rows carry a size: once, few, many, or a class if the clone is expanded.

>TRBV28|.|.|TRBJ2-7
CASIYGAEQYF
TGTGCCAGTATATACGGGGCGGAGCAGTACTTC
>TRBV7-2|.|.|TRBJ2-4
CASSFVGFTPTNIQYF
TGTGCCAGCAGCTTCGTCGGGTTCACCCCTACTAACATTCAGTACTTC
>TRBV5-1|.|.|TRBJ2-3
CASSPDWALSRDTQYF
TGCGCCAGCAGCCCCGACTGGGCGCTTTCACGCGATACGCAGTATTTT
>TRBV7-3|TRBD2|.|TRBJ2-1
CASSPNPGLAFNEQFF
TGTGCCAGCAGCCCCAATCCGGGACTAGCGTTCAATGAGCAGTTCTTC
>TRBV6-4|.|.|TRBJ1-2
CASSDSGYTF
TGTGCCAGCAGTGACTCAGGCTACACCTTC
>TRBV5-1|.|.|TRBJ2-7
CASRPETGSYEQYF
TGCGCCAGCAGACCTGAGACAGGCTCCTACGAGCAGTACTTC
>TRBV14|.|few|TRBJ2-1
CASSLYNEQFF
TGTGCCAGCAGCCTCTACAATGAGCAGTTCTTC
>TRBV5-1|TRBD2|.|TRBJ2-5
CASSLRGAKETQYF
TGCGCCAGCAGTTTGCGGGGGGCAAAGGAGACCCAGTACTTC
>TRBV13|.|.|TRBJ1-5
CASSLGEGNQPQHF
TGTGCCAGCAGCTTAGGAGAGGGCAATCAGCCCCAGCATTTT
>TRBV19|.|few|TRBJ1-2
CASRPGPYGYTF
TGTGCCAGTAGGCCGGGCCCCTATGGCTACACCTTC
>TRBV19|TRBD1|once|TRBJ1-5
CASCHQGVSQPQHF
TGTGCCAGTTGCCACCAGGGGGTTAGCCAGCCCCAGCATTTT
>TRBV5-4|.|.|TRBJ1-1
CASSLWWENTEAFF
TGTGCCAGCAGCTTGTGGTGGGAGAACACTGAAGCTTTCTTT
>TRBV11-2|.|.|TRBJ2-7
CASSLMAERSYEQYF
TGTGCCAGCAGCTTAATGGCAGAACGCTCCTACGAGCAGTACTTC
>TRBV7-2|.|.|TRBJ1-2
CASSPLAGLGYTF
TGTGCCAGCAGTCCTTTAGCCGGGCTTGGCTACACCTTC
>TRBV6-1|.|.|TRBJ2-7
CASSEHGFLYEQYF
TGTGCCAGCAGTGAACACGGGTTTTTGTACGAGCAGTACTTC
>TRBV6-5|TRBD2|.|TRBJ2-5
CASSRGTSGKETQYF
TGTGCCAGCAGTCGCGGGACTAGCGGAAAAGAGACCCAGTACTTC
>TRBV9|TRBD2|.|TRBJ2-3
CASSVEEWGLAGTGAQYF
TGTGCCAGCAGCGTAGAAGAGTGGGGCCTAGCGGGGACTGGTGCGCAGTATTTT
>TRBV15|.|.|TRBJ1-2
CATSRDRDNYGYTF
TGTGCCACCAGCAGAGACAGGGATAACTATGGCTACACCTTC
>TRBV6-5|.|.|TRBJ1-5
CASSYRLSHGQPQHF
TGTGCCAGCAGTTATCGGCTCTCGCACGGTCAGCCCCAGCATTTT
>TRBV4-1|.|.|TRBJ1-3
CASSQSYPSGNTIYF
TGCGCCAGCAGCCAGAGTTACCCCTCTGGAAACACCATATATTTT
>TRBV10-3|TRBD1|.|TRBJ1-3
CAISEQGRGNTIYF
TGTGCCATCAGTGAACAGGGGAGAGGAAACACCATATATTTT
>TRBV7-8|.|.|TRBJ2-7
CASSLATEQYF
TGTGCCAGCAGCTTAGCGACCGAGCAGTACTTC
>TRBV30|.|.|TRBJ2-3
CAWSSRGDTQYF
TGTGCCTGGAGCTCCCGGGGGGATACGCAGTATTTT
>TRBV6-5|TRBD2|.|TRBJ2-7
CASSPSGRAYEQYF
TGTGCCAGCAGTCCTAGCGGGAGGGCCTACGAGCAGTACTTC
>TRBV7-9|.|.|TRBJ2-2
CASSLDTGELFF
TGTGCCAGCAGCTTGGACACCGGGGAGCTGTTTTTT
>TRBV9|TRBD1|.|TRBJ2-5
CASSPGTGLETQYF
TGTGCCAGCAGCCCCGGGACAGGGCTGGAGACCCAGTACTTC
>TRBV7-2|.|once|TRBJ2-7
CASSLMRGGEQYF
TGTGCCAGCAGCTTAATGAGGGGGGGCGAGCAGTACTTC
>TRBV9|.|few|TRBJ1-1
CASSVVSRNTEAFF
TGTGCCAGCAGCGTAGTGTCGAGGAACACTGAAGCTTTCTTT
>TRBV25-1|TRBD1|few|TRBJ2-1
CASSEWTGSGWEQFF
TGTGCCAGCAGTGAGTGGACAGGGAGCGGGTGGGAGCAGTTCTTC
>TRBV19|TRBD1|.|TRBJ2-7
CASSIWTGNYEQYF
TGTGCCAGTAGTATCTGGACAGGGAACTACGAGCAGTACTTC
>TRBV2|.|.|TRBJ2-1
CASSREGRVGYEQFF
TGTGCCAGCTCTAGAGAGGGCAGGGTTGGATATGAGCAGTTCTTC
>TRBV5-1|.|few|TRBJ2-7
CASSTAVGAYEQYF
TGCGCCAGCAGCACAGCCGTCGGGGCCTACGAGCAGTACTTC
>TRBV5-6|.|.|TRBJ2-5
CASSSGRGYETQYF
TGTGCCAGCAGCTCCGGTCGGGGTTACGAGACCCAGTACTTC
>TRBV27|.|.|TRBJ1-2
CASRTPIRGGLGGYTF
TGTGCCAGCAGGACGCCGATCCGCGGGGGGTTGGGAGGCTACACCTTC
>TRBV4-2|.|.|TRBJ1-1
CASSPRQSTEAFF
TGTGCCAGCAGCCCTCGACAGTCGACTGAAGCTTTCTTT
>TRBV18|TRBD1|.|TRBJ1-2
CASSPRTGEGGYTF
TGTGCCAGCTCACCACGGACAGGGGAGGGAGGCTACACCTTC
>TRBV27|.|.|TRBJ1-1
CASSDPGTEAFF
TGTGCCAGCAGTGATCCCGGGACAGAAGCTTTCTTT
>TRBV7-2|TRBD2|.|TRBJ2-2
CASSLGLAVTGELFF
TGTGCCAGCAGCCTCGGACTAGCGGTTACCGGGGAGCTGTTTTTT
>TRBV6-4|.|medium-sized|TRBJ2-6
CASSEGSSGANVLTF
TGTGCCAGCAGCGAGGGGAGTTCTGGGGCCAACGTCCTGACTTTC
>TRBV5-1|.|.|TRBJ2-2
CASSLVLGSNTGELFF
TGCGCCAGCAGCTTGGTACTCGGGTCGAACACCGGGGAGCTGTTTTTT
>TRBV6-5|TRBD1|.|TRBJ1-5
CASRETGGSQPQHF
TGTGCCAGCAGGGAGACAGGGGGGAGTCAGCCCCAGCATTTT